The 19 T cell receptor beta chains in this list originate from one sample, sequenced in a study of T-cell memory formation after mild COVID-19. One entry per CDR3 protein, called by TCRdb with MiXCR from the 5' RACE reads. The sample has approximately 300,000 distinct CDR3 sequences, roughly a fifth seen once. The sample was PBMCs or a T cell subset sorted from them (not recorded which). These receptors were taken from a man younger than 30 who had mild COVID-19 (a few samples of this study predate the infection). Cell type and time point are not known.

The chain is built from TRBV2 and TRBJ1-2; 8 bases match TRBD1. The ends lost 4 bases at V and 6 bases at J; junction bases unmatched: 4. This CDR3 is built from 13 residues. Germline CDR1 and CDR2: SNHLY and FYNNEI. The CDR3 nucleotides are TGTGCCAGCAGTGGGAGACAGGGGAATGGCTACACCTTC. Translating it yields CASSGRQGNGYTF.

The V gene is TRBV27, the J gene TRBJ1-1; 8 positions match TRBD1. CDR1 is MNHEY, CDR2 SMNVEV, per germline (reference sequence). V was pared by 6 bases and J by 0 bases, with 3 bases of the junction left unmatched. The CDR3 sequence is 14 residues long. DNA for the CDR3: TGTGCCAGCAGACCGGGACAGGTGAACACTGAAGCTTTCTTT. It specifies CASRPGQVNTEAFF.

This clonotype appeared many times. The V gene is TRBV29-1, the J gene TRBJ2-7; tentative D call: TRBD2 (5 bases). The ends were cut back, 0 bases at V and 3 bases at J, with 12 bases in the middle. CDR3 length equals 14 residues. Germline lookup yields CDR1 SQVTM and CDR2 ANQGSEA. The CDR3 region is CSVEDNGEGYEQYF. In DNA, the CDR3 is TGCAGCGTTGAAGATAATGGTGAGGGCTACGAGCAGTACTTC.

The chain has TRBV7-2 and TRBJ2-4; perhaps TRBD1 as D (5 bases). Per the germline V gene, CDR1 is SGHTA and CDR2 is FQGNSA. The CDR3 loop spans 16 amino acids. Trimming took off 0 bases at V and 9 bases at J, with 18 bases between the two ends. The DNA of the CDR3 is TGTGCCAGCAGCTTAGCGCACGGGCAGGGTTTGGGCATTCAGTACTTC. Translation gives CASSLAHGQGLGIQYF. Together with reference TRBV7-2 and TRBJ2-4, the CDR3 gives the full variable domain: GAGVSQSPSNKVTEKGKDVELRCDPISGHTALYWYRQSLGQGLEFLIYFQGNSAPDKSGLPSDRFSAERTGGSVSTLTIQRTQQEDSAVYLCASSLAHGQGLGIQYFGAGTRLSVL.

This clonotype was counted ten times or more. This sequence joins TRBV28 and TRBJ1-5; D remains ambiguous. Looked up from germline, CDR1 is MDHEN and CDR2 is SYDVKM. V was shortened by 3 bases and J by 7 bases, with 7 bases between the two germline ends. The CDR3 runs to 12 residues. The CDR3 nucleotides are TGTGCCAGCAGTTTGTACCGACAGCCCCAGCATTTT. This translates into CASSLYRQPQHF.

In its sample, this clonotype was seen a few times. The gene calls are TRBV10-3 and TRBJ1-5; the D is unclear. Germline values: CDR1 ENHRY, CDR2 SYGVKD. CDR3 size: 14 residues. V was cut by 3 bases and J by 4 bases, with 10 bases left in between. CDR3 protein: CAISDLGANQPQHF. The CDR3 DNA reads TGTGCCATCAGTGATTTGGGAGCTAATCAGCCCCAGCATTTT.

The chain links TRBV6-5 to TRBJ1-3; maybe TRBD1 (5 bases). The CDR3 runs to 14 residues. The V end lost 6 bases, the J end lost 7 bases, and 16 bases lay between the germline ends. Looked up from germline, CDR1 is MNHEY and CDR2 is SVGAGI. The CDR3 DNA reads as TGTGCCAGCAGGCCGGGGTTGGGGGGGAACACCATATATTTT. Translation: CASRPGLGGNTIYF.

The V call is TRBV20-1, the J call TRBJ1-3; 9 bases match TRBD1. Losses at the gene ends were 6 bases for V and 9 bases for J; bases not matched to a gene: 12. CDR3 length: 14 amino acids. From germline, CDR1 is DFQATT and CDR2 SNEGSKA (reference sequence). The CDR3 spells CSAATGTGSGTIYF. CDR3 DNA sequence: TGCAGTGCGGCAACCGGGACAGGGAGCGGCACCATATATTTT.

This clonotype was seen more than once but under ten times. The gene calls are TRBV18 and TRBJ2-5, with D perhaps being TRBD1 or TRBD2 (5 bases each). The germline CDR1 and CDR2 sequences are KGHSH and LQKENI. The V end was cut by 4 bases, the J end by 2 bases, with 11 bases between. The length of the CDR3 is 14 residues. CDR3 sequence (DNA): TGTGCCAGCTCACGGTCGGGACGACAAGAGACCCAGTACTTC. Encoded protein: CASSRSGRQETQYF.

The chain is built from TRBV6-5 and TRBJ2-5, with 9 bases matching TRBD2. The V segment lost 2 bases and the J segment 2 bases; nucleotides outside the gene matches: 9. Germline CDR1 MNHEY, CDR2 SVGAGI. This CDR3 contains 17 residues. The CDR3 nucleotides read TGTGCCAGCAGTTACACGGGATTAGCGGGGGCTCAAGAGACCCAGTACTTC. Its protein is CASSYTGLAGAQETQYF.

J is TRBJ1-6 and V is TRBV5-1; TRBD1 aligns across 7 bases. CDR3 length: 14 amino acids. Germline V gene sequence: CDR1 SGHRS, CDR2 YFSETQ. V shed 3 bases and J 5 bases; nucleotides not matched to a gene: 2. CDR3 in amino acids: CASSSGQDNSPLHF. CDR3 nucleotide sequence: TGCGCCAGCAGCTCCGGACAGGATAATTCACCCCTCCACTTT.

This clonotype was found many times. The genes are TRBV20-1 and TRBJ1-5, with D unresolved. The CDR3 runs 14 residues. V was clipped by 1 base and J by 1 base, with 8 bases between them. The germline CDR1 and CDR2 sequences are DFQATT and SNEGSKA (reference sequence). CDR3 nucleotides: TGCAGTGCTAGAGCCGGGTCGAGCAATCAGCCCCAGCATTTT. The encoded protein is CSARAGSSNQPQHF.

The sample holds a few counts of this clonotype. The rearrangement joins TRBV4-1 to TRBJ1-2, with 9 bases lining up with TRBD1. CDR1 is MGHRA and CDR2 is YSYEKL in the germline V gene. The CDR3 is 15 residues long. The V gene end was trimmed by 8 bases and the J gene end by 7 bases; junction bases not matched to a gene: 14. Here the CDR3 DNA reads TGCGCCAGCGGTACCCTTGACAGGGGGGAAGGTGGCTACACCTTC. Protein sequence: CASGTLDRGEGGYTF.

The chain employs TRBV15 and TRBJ2-3; D is uncertain. Germline V gene sequence: CDR1 LNHNV, CDR2 YYDKDF (reference sequence). Trimming left V 1 base short and J 6 bases short, with 20 bases between. The CDR3 covers 17 residues. The CDR3 DNA sequence: TGTGCCACCAGCAGAGGATCGACCACAAAGCCGCCCGATACGCAGTATTTT. Protein sequence: CATSRGSTTKPPDTQYF.

This clonotype was seen a handful of times. This chain connects TRBV15 to TRBJ2-2, with D possibly being TRBD1 (6 bases). CDR3 length equals 15 residues. Looked up from germline, CDR1 is LNHNV and CDR2 is YYDKDF (reference sequence). V dropped 6 bases and J dropped 4 bases, with 15 bases sitting between them. The CDR3 bases are TGTGCCACCAGGTTGGACAGTTGGGGCACCGGGGAGCTGTTTTTT. It encodes CATRLDSWGTGELFF.

The chain links TRBV20-1 to TRBJ2-5; D call uncertain. In germline, CDR1 is DFQATT, CDR2 SNEGSKA (reference sequence). V shed 3 bases and J shed 4 bases, with 12 bases lying between them. This CDR3 spans 13 amino acids. CDR3 DNA sequence: TGCAGTGCTAGTTCTCTAGGTCCAGAGACCCAGTACTTC. Its translation is CSASSLGPETQYF.

V and J are TRBV9 and TRBJ2-5; 8 positions agree with TRBD2. CDR1 is SGDLS, CDR2 YYNGEE, per germline. Trimming at V came to 4 bases and at J to 2 bases, leaving 10 bases not matched to a gene. The CDR3 length is 16 residues. The chain's CDR3 is CASSHAAGTRQETQYF. As DNA, the CDR3 is TGTGCCAGCAGCCACGCAGCAGGGACTAGACAAGAGACCCAGTACTTC.

The CDR3 nucleotides read TGCAGCGTTGATTTCTCCGAAAGGGGGTACGAGCAGTACTTC. Protein sequence: CSVDFSERGYEQYF. The chain has TRBV29-1 and TRBJ2-7, with TRBD1 as a possible D gene (6 bases). The CDR3 is made up of 14 amino acids. V shed 3 bases and J shed 4 bases, with 16 bases lying between them. Germline values: CDR1 SQVTM, CDR2 ANQGSEA.

This clonotype appeared once. The chain couples TRBV12-3 or TRBV12-4 to TRBJ1-2; D is uncertain. The V end was cut by 5 bases, the J end by 3 bases, with 19 bases between. CDR3 size: 16 residues. Written as DNA, the CDR3 is TGTGCCAGCAGTCCGGAAGGGTACCTTGGGGACTATGGCTACACCTTC. It yields the protein CASSPEGYLGDYGYTF.